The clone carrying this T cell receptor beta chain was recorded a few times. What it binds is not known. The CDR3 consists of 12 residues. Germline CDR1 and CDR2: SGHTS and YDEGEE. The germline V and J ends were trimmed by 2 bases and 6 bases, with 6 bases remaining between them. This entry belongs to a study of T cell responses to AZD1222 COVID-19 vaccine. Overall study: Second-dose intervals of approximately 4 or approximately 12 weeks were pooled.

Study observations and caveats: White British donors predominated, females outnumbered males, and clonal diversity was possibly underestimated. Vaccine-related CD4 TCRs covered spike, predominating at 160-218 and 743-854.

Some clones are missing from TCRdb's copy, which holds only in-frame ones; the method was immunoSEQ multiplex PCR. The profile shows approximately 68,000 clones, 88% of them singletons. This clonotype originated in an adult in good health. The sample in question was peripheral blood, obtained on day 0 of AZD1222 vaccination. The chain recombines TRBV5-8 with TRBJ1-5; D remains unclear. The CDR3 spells CASSFTTQPQHF. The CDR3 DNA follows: TGTGCCAGCAGCTTTACGACTCAGCCCCAGCATTTT.